This TCR beta chain appears in the sequencing data of a study of beta chain features in type 1 diabetes. Study details: All of the samples together had roughly 98 million sorted cells examined.

Losses at the gene ends were 3 bases for V and 2 bases for J; bases not matched to a gene: 7. Germline V gene sequence: CDR1 SGHAT, CDR2 FQNNGV. The length of the CDR3 is 15 residues. About this clone itself: The antigen is not known.

CD4+ naive, central memory, regulatory and stem cell-like memory cells were sorted via CD45RO/CCR7/CD25/CD127/CD95/CD27. General study findings and limits: These data did not resolve whether HLA type affects TCRB rearrangement. Significant though moderate, a shortening of TCRB CDR3s appeared in all four CD4+ subsets of Type 1 diabetes patients.

Sequenced material consisted of expressed TCRB transcripts (all of the isolated RNA was reverse transcribed). Repertoires were generated with immunoSEQ multiplex PCR, while TCRdb's copy carries only in-frame clones and drops some. The sample records approximately 600,000 clones, 9.5% to 15% being singletons. The chain combines TRBV11-2 with TRBJ2-7; 7 bases map to TRBD1. Material: naive CD4+ T cells from blood. The origin of this receptor is a man aged 30 to 39 with type 1 diabetes. CDR3 in amino acids: CASSLGRTGPYEQYF. CDR3 DNA: TGTGCCAGCAGCTTGGGCCGGACAGGACCCTACGAGCAGTACTTC.